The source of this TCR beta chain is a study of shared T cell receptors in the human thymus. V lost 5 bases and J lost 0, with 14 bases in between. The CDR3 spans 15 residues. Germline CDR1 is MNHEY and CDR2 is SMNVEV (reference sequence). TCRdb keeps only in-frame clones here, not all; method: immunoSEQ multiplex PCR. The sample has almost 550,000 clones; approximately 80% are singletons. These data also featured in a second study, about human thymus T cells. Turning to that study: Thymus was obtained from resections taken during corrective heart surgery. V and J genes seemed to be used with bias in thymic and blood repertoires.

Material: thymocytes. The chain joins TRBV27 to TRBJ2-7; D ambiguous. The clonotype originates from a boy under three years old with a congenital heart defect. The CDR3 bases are TGTGCCAGCAGTCTGTCGAGGCTGAGCTCCTACGAGCAGTACTTC. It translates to CASSLSRLSSYEQYF.